These 26 T cell receptor beta chains originate from one sample sequenced in a study of a mutant IDH1 vaccine in newly diagnosed glioma. Generated by immunoSEQ multiplex PCR, the TCRdb table keeps only in-frame clones and is missing some. Of more than 55,000 clones in the sample, around 84% were seen once. Time point noted: week 35, safety follow-up. Doses consisted of 300 ug of mutant IDH1 20-mer peptide each, paired with topical imiquimod. Their recognized antigens are unknown. The specimen comprised PBMCs, sampled from a glioma patient whose treatment included an IDH1 peptide vaccine. These receptors came from a man aged 25 to 40 with glioma.

CDR3 bases: TGTGCCAGCAGGAAAACAGGGAGCTACGAGCAGTACTTC. It is translated as CASRKTGSYEQYF. V is TRBV5-5 and J is TRBJ2-7, with D possibly TRBD1 on 6 matching bases. CDR3 length: 13 residues. The V gene lost 5 bases and the J gene lost 3 bases, with 12 bases spanning the gap. Germline V lookup: CDR1 SGHKS, CDR2 YYEKEE (reference sequence).

The rearrangement joins TRBV11-2 to TRBJ2-5, with D possibly matching TRBD2 (6 bases). Looked up from germline, CDR1 is SGHAT and CDR2 is FQNNGV. V dropped 5 bases and J dropped 3 bases, with 25 bases sitting between them. The CDR3 is 18 amino acids. Here the CDR3 reads CASSQRRVGNVLEETQYF. In nucleotides, the CDR3 is TGTGCCAGCAGCCAGAGGAGGGTGGGGAATGTCTTGGAAGAGACCCAGTACTTC.

J is TRBJ2-7 and V is TRBV5-5; D is uncertain. Trimming shortened V by 3 bases and J by 1 base, and 8 bases separated the two germline ends. The CDR3 length is 13 residues. Germline CDR1 reads SGHKS; CDR2 reads YYEKEE (reference sequence). As DNA, the CDR3 is TGTGCCAGCAGCTCCTCCCAGTCCTACGAGCAGTACTTC. This sequence encodes CASSSSQSYEQYF.

The genes are TRBV27 and TRBJ1-1, with D unresolved. The CDR3 spans 14 residues. Germline CDR1 and CDR2: MNHEY and SMNVEV (reference sequence). V lost 3 bases and J lost 1, with 9 bases in between. This CDR3 is CASSFLRENTEAFF. CDR3 nucleotide sequence: TGTGCCAGCAGTTTCCTCCGGGAGAACACTGAAGCTTTCTTT.

The gene calls are TRBV18 and TRBJ2-5, with D tentatively TRBD1 (6 bases). CDR1 is KGHSH and CDR2 is LQKENI in the germline V gene. CDR3 size: 12 residues. Trimming took off 3 bases at V and 5 bases at J, with 7 bases between the two ends. The CDR3 sequence is CASSPTGETQYF. DNA of the CDR3: TGTGCCAGCTCACCCACAGGGGAGACCCAGTACTTC.

The chain uses TRBV7-9 and TRBJ2-7; the match to TRBD1 covers 8 bases. CDR3 length: 15 amino acids. Germline CDR1 is SEHNR and CDR2 is FQNEAQ (reference sequence). The ends lost 5 bases at V and 0 bases at J; junction bases unmatched: 6. CDR3 residues: CASSVGTGNSYEQYF. The CDR3 nucleotides read TGTGCCAGCAGCGTTGGGACAGGAAACTCCTACGAGCAGTACTTC.

This clone was seen a single time. The CDR3 DNA reads as TGCGCCAGCAGCCAAGATGCTGGTCGAAGTAACACCATATATTTT. The encoded protein is CASSQDAGRSNTIYF. The chain uses TRBV4-1 and TRBJ1-3; D is ambiguous. Germline V CDR1 and CDR2: MGHRA, YSYEKL. Trimming removed 0 bases from V and 7 bases from J, with 13 bases in between. This CDR3 is built from 15 residues.

This rearrangement joins TRBV15 to TRBJ2-6, with 9 nucleotides matching TRBD1. CDR1 is LNHNV, CDR2 YYDKDF, per germline (reference sequence). The J segment lost 0 bases and the V segment lost 1 base, leaving 4 bases of the junction unmatched. The CDR3 consists of 18 residues. The CDR3 loop reads CATSRGGTGPSGANVLTF. CDR3 in DNA: TGTGCCACCAGCAGAGGGGGGACAGGGCCCTCTGGGGCCAACGTCCTGACTTTC.

This chain joins TRBV7-7 and TRBJ2-2; D may be TRBD2 (5 bases). The CDR3 runs 16 residues. Germline CDR1 reads SSHAT; CDR2 reads FNYEAQ (reference sequence). Trimming removed 5 bases at V and 6 bases at J, with 19 bases between. In DNA, the CDR3 is TGTGCCAGCAGCGGATATCGGGAATATGGTGCCGGGGAGCTGTTTTTT. It encodes CASSGYREYGAGELFF.

The rearrangement links TRBV7-9 to TRBJ2-7, with D possibly matching TRBD1 (6 bases). V was shortened by 5 bases and J by 6 bases, with 20 bases between the two germline ends. CDR1 SEHNR and CDR2 FQNEAQ come from the germline V gene (reference sequence). The CDR3 loop spans 15 amino acids. The CDR3: CASSPLGRRGFEQYF. In DNA, the CDR3 is TGTGCCAGCAGCCCCCTAGGGCGCAGGGGTTTCGAGCAGTACTTC.

Written as DNA, the CDR3 is TGTGCCAGCAGCACCGGGCCAGGAGGCTCCTATAATTCACCCCTCCACTTT. It is translated as CASSTGPGGSYNSPLHF. This chain joins TRBV28 and TRBJ1-6; D unclear. Germline V gives CDR1 MDHEN, CDR2 SYDVKM. This CDR3 spans 17 amino acids. V lost 6 bases, J lost 0 bases, and 15 bases lay in between.

The chain uses TRBV11-2 and TRBJ2-2; D is unclear. CDR3 length: 15 residues. Trimming took 2 bases from V and 1 from J, leaving 8 bases between them. In germline, CDR1 is SGHAT, CDR2 FQNNGV. CDR3 sequence: CASSLYVGNTGELFF. CDR3 coding DNA: TGTGCCAGCAGCTTATATGTAGGGAACACCGGGGAGCTGTTTTTT.

This clone showed up just once. This chain joins TRBV6-1 and TRBJ2-5; D is unclear. Germline loops: CDR1 MNHNS, CDR2 SASEGT. The CDR3 runs to 14 residues. Trimming stripped 3 bases from V and 2 bases from J, with 10 bases between. The CDR3 DNA reads as TGTGCCAGCAGTGAGACCTCGACGCAAGAGACCCAGTACTTC. Translating it yields CASSETSTQETQYF.

V and J are TRBV29-1 and TRBJ1-1, with D unclear. CDR1 and CDR2 from the germline V gene are SQVTM and ANQGSEA. V was clipped by 5 bases and J by 7 bases, with 11 bases between them. This CDR3 is 11 amino acids long. CDR3 coding DNA: TGCAGCGTTAAATACAACCGTGAAGCTTTCTTT. It yields the protein CSVKYNREAFF.

This chain joins TRBV7-2 and TRBJ2-7; possible D gene TRBD1, 5 bases. The CDR3 has 13 residues. Trimming removed 5 bases at V and 4 bases at J, with 12 bases between. Per the germline V gene, CDR1 is SGHTA and CDR2 is FQGNSA. Written as DNA, the CDR3 is TGTGCCAGCAGCCCCACCAGACAGTACGAGCAGTACTTC. This sequence encodes CASSPTRQYEQYF.

The V and J genes are TRBV5-4 and TRBJ2-1, with unresolved D. V was trimmed by 0 bases and J by 7 bases, leaving 2 bases between them. Per germline, CDR1 SGHNT and CDR2 YYREEE (reference sequence). The CDR3 loop spans 11 amino acids. The CDR3: CASSLGNEQFF. CDR3 coding DNA: TGTGCCAGCAGCTTGGGTAATGAGCAGTTCTTC.

This clone was found once. The chain combines TRBV11-2 with TRBJ1-3; no clear D. Germline V gene sequence: CDR1 SGHAT, CDR2 FQNNGV. Trimming removed 3 bases from V and 2 bases from J, with 11 bases in between. The CDR3 contains 15 residues. CDR3 in amino acids: CASSFEFMAGNTIYF. The CDR3 region has the DNA TGTGCCAGCAGCTTTGAGTTTATGGCTGGAAACACCATATATTTT.

The count of this clone is one. The CDR3 spells CASSTQQGGGAEAFF. CDR3 coding DNA: TGTGCCAGCAGCACCCAACAGGGAGGTGGGGCTGAAGCTTTCTTT. V is TRBV21-1 and J is TRBJ1-1. TRBV21-1 is a pseudogene locus. The CDR3 has 15 residues.

V is TRBV7-9 and J is TRBJ2-1; possibly TRBD1 for D (6 bases). Trimming pared 7 bases from V and 4 bases from J, leaving 23 bases between. CDR1 SEHNR and CDR2 FQNEAQ come from the germline V gene (reference sequence). The CDR3 consists of 17 residues. DNA of the CDR3: TGTGCCAGCACCACCCAGCAGGGACACCTTCTTTACAATGAGCAGTTCTTC. Amino acids: CASTTQQGHLLYNEQFF.

The chain links TRBV2 to TRBJ1-4, with D maybe TRBD1 (5 bases). CDR3 size: 13 residues. The V end lost 7 bases, the J end lost 8 bases, and 14 bases lay between the germline ends. Per germline, CDR1 SNHLY and CDR2 FYNNEI. The CDR3 coding sequence is TGTGCCAGCACTAGGGACCGAGGAGAAAAACTGTTTTTT. It codes for CASTRDRGEKLFF. The full variable domain, its missing parts supplied by reference TRBV2 and TRBJ1-4, is EPEVTQTPSHQVTQMGQEVILRCVPISNHLYFYWYRQILGQKVEFLVSFYNNEISEKSEIFDDQFSVERPDGSNFTLKIRSTKLEDSAMYFCASTRDRGEKLFFGSGTQLSVL.

The chain employs TRBV7-2 and TRBJ2-5, with 8 bases that match TRBD1. V lost 5 bases and J lost 2; bases outside the gene matches: 4. Germline lookup yields CDR1 SGHTA and CDR2 FQGNSA. CDR3 length equals 14 residues. The CDR3 spells CASSKRTGQETQYF. In nucleotides, the CDR3 is TGTGCCAGCAGCAAACGGACAGGGCAAGAGACCCAGTACTTC.

This clone was counted a single time. This chain links TRBV5-4 with TRBJ2-3; 9 nucleotides align to TRBD1. Germline V lookup: CDR1 SGHNT, CDR2 YYREEE (reference sequence). V gave up 4 bases and J gave up 2 bases; unmatched junction bases: 5. The CDR3 has 15 amino acids. In DNA form, the CDR3 reads TGTGCCAGCAGCCTGGACAGGGGTCTCACAGATACGCAGTATTTT. It encodes CASSLDRGLTDTQYF.

The rearrangement links TRBV2 to TRBJ2-1, with D hard to call. Trimming removed 6 bases from V and 6 bases from J, with 6 bases in between. This CDR3 contains 11 residues. Per the germline V gene, CDR1 is SNHLY and CDR2 is FYNNEI. The CDR3 region is CASRNINEQFF. The CDR3 DNA follows: TGTGCCAGCAGGAACATCAATGAGCAGTTCTTC.

The chain combines TRBV11-1 with TRBJ2-1, with 9 bases matching TRBD1. The trim removed 5 bases at V and 7 bases at J, leaving 9 bases unmatched. The CDR3 covers 15 residues. Germline CDR1 is SGHAT and CDR2 is FQDESV (reference sequence). CDR3 region: CASSPGTGKRNEQFF. In DNA form, the CDR3 reads TGTGCCAGCAGCCCCGGGACAGGGAAACGGAATGAGCAGTTCTTC.

The chain employs TRBV10-3 and TRBJ2-5; 7 nucleotides line up with TRBD2. In germline, CDR1 is ENHRY, CDR2 SYGVKD. The V and J ends lost 5 bases and 3 bases, in that order; junction bases with no gene match: 12. This CDR3 is built from 16 residues. In nucleotides, the CDR3 is TGTGCCATCAGTACTTGGGGGAGGGACGTTGAAGAGACCCAGTACTTC. Protein: CAISTWGRDVEETQYF.

The J gene is TRBJ2-5, the V gene TRBV5-1, with D perhaps matching TRBD1 (7 bases). Per germline, CDR1 SGHRS and CDR2 YFSETQ. V lost 3 bases and J 3 bases, leaving 12 bases between the germline ends. The CDR3 extends over 14 amino acids. CDR3 DNA sequence: TGCGCCAGCAGCTGGCAGGGGGGAAAAGAGACCCAGTACTTC. Amino acids: CASSWQGGKETQYF.